A single TCR beta chain is shown here with its context. Its antigen is currently unknown. Focal radiation was given together with CTLA-4 blockade (ipilimumab) to patients with chemo-refractory metastatic non-small-cell lung cancer. The source of the sample is a study of radiotherapy plus CTLA-4 blockade in lung cancer. Findings and caveats of the study: Clones derived from tumor TCRs expanded in blood after radiotherapy plus ipilimumab.

The CDR3 sequence is 15 residues long. Germline CDR1 reads MDHEN; CDR2 reads SYDVKM. V lost 5 bases and J 4 bases, leaving 17 bases between the germline ends. Clones were sequenced by immunoSEQ multiplex PCR, and TCRdb holds only the in-frame ones, with some missing. The profile shows approximately 77,000 clones, about 84% of them singletons. The source of this sequence is a human donor with non-small cell lung cancer who had stable disease on radiotherapy plus ipilimumab. V and J are TRBV28 and TRBJ1-2; D is undetermined. Sequencing was performed on peripheral blood, taken from a patient treated with radiotherapy plus ipilimumab. CDR3 residues: CASSTPAISFYGYTF. The CDR3 nucleotides are TGTGCCAGCAGTACCCCCGCTATTTCCTTCTATGGCTACACCTTC.